The 10 T cell receptor beta chains listed next were all sequenced from one sample in a study of blood T cell repertoires in COVID-19. Profiled with immunoSEQ multiplex PCR; TCRdb holds only in-frame clones, not every one. The sample lists 200,000 or so clones, approximately 80% occurring once. The specimen was PBMCs or T cells enriched from blood (not recorded which). These receptors all stem from a man between 60 and 70 years old who had recovered from COVID-19.

The rearrangement links TRBV6-1 to TRBJ1-6, with 7 bases that match TRBD1. The CDR3 is made up of 16 amino acids. The germline gives CDR1 MNHNS, CDR2 SASEGT. The V segment lost 4 bases and the J segment 3 bases; nucleotides outside the gene matches: 6. CDR3 in amino acids: CASSGRQGDYNSPLHF. CDR3 DNA sequence: TGTGCCAGCAGTGGGAGACAGGGTGACTATAATTCACCCCTCCACTTT.

The chain links TRBV25-1 to TRBJ2-5; D possibly corresponds to TRBD1 (5 bases). Germline lookup yields CDR1 MGHDK and CDR2 SYGVNS. The CDR3 contains 14 residues. V dropped 3 bases and J dropped 4 bases, with 12 bases sitting between them. CDR3 sequence: CASSDHGQLETQYF. DNA for the CDR3: TGTGCCAGCAGTGATCACGGACAACTAGAGACCCAGTACTTC.

This rearrangement joins TRBV18 to TRBJ1-5, with 7 bases identical to TRBD1. CDR1 is KGHSH and CDR2 is LQKENI in the germline V gene. Losses at the gene ends were 3 bases for V and 4 bases for J; bases not matched to a gene: 9. The CDR3 has 16 residues. The CDR3 reads CASSPETGSGNQPQHF. The CDR3 DNA reads TGTGCCAGCTCACCGGAGACAGGGAGCGGGAATCAGCCCCAGCATTTT.

This clone was counted only a few times. The V and J genes are TRBV5-1 and TRBJ1-3; the D gene is possibly TRBD1 (6 bases). The CDR3 extends over 14 amino acids. Per the germline V gene, CDR1 is SGHRS and CDR2 is YFSETQ. V shed 1 base and J shed 4 bases, with 9 bases lying between them. CDR3 in DNA: TGCGCCAGCAGCTTGACAGGGTCAGGAAACACCATATATTTT. This translates into CASSLTGSGNTIYF. Drawing the rest from reference TRBV5-1 and TRBJ1-3, the complete variable domain is KAGVTQTPRYLIKTRGQQVTLSCSPISGHRSVSWYQQTPGQGLQFLFEYFSETQRNKGNFPGRFSGRQFSNSRSEMNVSTLELGDSALYLCASSLTGSGNTIYFGEGSWLTVV.

CDR3 sequence reads: CASSHRDRGPNTEAFF. The CDR3 DNA reads TGTGCCAGCAGCCACCGGGACAGGGGACCTAACACTGAAGCTTTCTTT. The chain joins TRBV6-6 to TRBJ1-1; 10 nucleotides align to TRBD1. This CDR3 has 16 amino acids. Germline V lookup: CDR1 MNHNY, CDR2 SVGAGI (reference sequence). J was trimmed by 2 bases and V by 6 bases; bases with no gene match: 9.

A word on this clone: Its ends do not fully match the called genes, so a read error is possible. The chain uses TRBV7-7 and TRBJ2-3; D is uncertain. Looked up from germline, CDR1 is SSHAT and CDR2 is FNYEAQ (reference sequence). The CDR3 contains 13 residues. The chain's CDR3 is CASSLQLKDTQYF. The CDR3 nucleotides are TGTGCTAGCAGCTTACAACTCAAGGATACGCAGTATTTT.

Only one count was recorded for this clone. The J gene is TRBJ1-3, the V gene TRBV4-2; 9 positions match TRBD1. CDR3 length: 13 residues. The junction had 0 bases not matched to a gene; V was cut back by 0 bases and J by 9 bases. CDR1 and CDR2 (germline): LGHNA, YNFKEQ. CDR3 region: CASSQEDRGTIYF. The CDR3 bases are TGTGCCAGCAGCCAAGAGGACAGGGGCACCATATATTTT.

V usage is TRBV5-1 and J usage is TRBJ1-4, with 8 bases that match TRBD1. From germline, CDR1 is SGHRS and CDR2 YFSETQ. This CDR3 spans 15 amino acids. V was clipped by 3 bases and J by 4 bases; unmatched bases: 5. CDR3: CASSSGTGLNEKLFF. The CDR3 DNA reads as TGCGCCAGCAGCTCCGGGACAGGCCTTAATGAAAAACTGTTTTTT.

The V and J genes are TRBV5-1 and TRBJ2-7, with TRBD2 matching 8 bases. The CDR3 is 14 residues long. Germline V lookup: CDR1 SGHRS, CDR2 YFSETQ. The V gene end was trimmed by 0 bases and the J gene end by 7 bases; junction bases not matched to a gene: 6. CDR3 residues: CASSLAGGPNEQYF. The DNA for the CDR3 is TGCGCCAGCAGCTTGGCGGGGGGGCCGAATGAGCAGTACTTC.

This clone has only one observation. The rearrangement uses TRBV11-2 and TRBJ2-2, with TRBD2 matching 7 bases. Germline V lookup: CDR1 SGHAT, CDR2 FQNNGV. V gave up 4 bases and J gave up 4 bases; unmatched junction bases: 6. There are 15 residues in the CDR3. Here the CDR3 reads CASSWTAGVTGELFF. The CDR3 DNA is TGTGCCAGCAGCTGGACGGCGGGGGTCACCGGGGAGCTGTTTTTT.